Below, one T cell receptor (beta chain) is given with its context. Its antigen is as yet unknown. These data come from a study of vaccination effects on CD4 cells after COVID-19. Study context: Every well got around 2 million PBMC, which were grown with around 10 IU/ml IL-2 and approximately 9.7 ug/ml peptides. Study-wide points: Clones induced by infection and by vaccine showed marked clonal contraction late after vaccination.

The CDR3 covers 13 residues. Trimming left V 3 bases short and J 2 bases short, with 7 bases between. The germline gives CDR1 LNHDA, CDR2 SQIVND (reference sequence). Profiling relied on immunoSEQ multiplex PCR, and the TCRdb table lists in-frame clones only, not all of them. The repertoire holds some 63,000 clones, with approximately 72% as singletons. Following culture for approximately ten days, CD4+ T cells were isolated. Their SARS-CoV-2 infection, verified by PCR, occurred between March and December 2020. Researchers swapped half the medium for IL-2 medium on both days 3 and 7. Sequencing was performed on CD4+ T cells from PBMCs cultured without peptide, taken before COVID-19 vaccination. This sequence was found in a human donor who had a prior SARS-CoV-2 infection. This chain connects TRBV19 to TRBJ1-2, with a tentative D call TRBD1 (6 bases). CDR3 DNA: TGTGCCAGTAGTATTAGGGGGAACTATGGCTACACCTTC. This encodes CASSIRGNYGYTF.